Listed below are T cell receptor beta chains from one sample, sequenced in a study of cytomegalovirus exposure and HLA in healthy donors. Method: immunoSEQ multiplex PCR; TCRdb's copy keeps in-frame clones and lacks some. The sample holds about 180,000 clones, 76% seen once. Sequencing input: PBMCs. The receptors stem from a woman aged 30 to 39 in good health and CMV-seropositive. Each CDR3 is given with its conserved first and last residue. The order of the fields is V gene, D gene, J gene, clone size, CDR3 protein, CDR3 DNA. A D gene is named only where the DNA matches it firmly. Clone size is not always given. Where it is, it says once, few, many or a class for expanded clones.

TRBV5-5	TRBD2	TRBJ2-7	.	CASSRGLVTRPESQYF	TGTGCCAGCAGCCGGGGACTAGTTACGAGACCCGAGTCGCAGTACTTC
TRBV6-5	TRBD1	TRBJ1-2	.	CASRDRDPYGYTF	TGTGCCAGCAGGGACAGGGACCCCTATGGCTACACCTTC
TRBV11-2	TRBD1	TRBJ1-3	.	CASTRQGTGNTIYF	TGTGCCAGCACCCGACAGGGAACTGGAAACACCATATATTTT
TRBV5-1	.	TRBJ2-1	.	CASSLGQYNEQFF	TGCGCCAGCAGCCTAGGACAGTACAATGAGCAGTTCTTC
TRBV7-2	.	TRBJ2-5	.	CASSLDGQQETQYF	TGTGCCAGCAGCTTAGATGGACAGCAAGAGACCCAGTACTTC
TRBV5-1	.	TRBJ1-3	.	CASSLAGSSGNTIYF	TGCGCCAGCAGCTTGGCTGGGAGCTCTGGAAACACCATATATTTT
TRBV19	.	TRBJ2-3	few	CASSRNQGRDTQYF	TGTGCCAGTAGTAGGAATCAGGGGAGAGATACGCAGTATTTT
TRBV11-3	.	TRBJ2-1	.	CASSLLQGNEQFF	TGTGCCAGCAGCTTACTACAGGGCAATGAGCAGTTCTTC
TRBV5-1	.	TRBJ1-4	.	CASSRDRDNEKLFF	TGCGCCAGCAGTCGAGACAGAGATAATGAAAAACTGTTTTTT
TRBV5-1	TRBD1	TRBJ1-6	.	CASSRTGAVYNSPLHF	TGCGCCAGCAGCCGGACAGGGGCCGTCTATAATTCACCCCTCCACTTT
TRBV4-2	TRBD2	TRBJ2-1	.	CASSPRTSGGADEQFF	TGTGCCAGCAGCCCCCGGACTAGCGGGGGGGCGGATGAGCAGTTCTTC
TRBV4-1	TRBD2	TRBJ2-3	.	CASSQETSGSSTDTQYF	TGCGCCAGCAGCCAAGAAACTAGCGGTTCTAGCACAGATACGCAGTATTTT
TRBV7-8	TRBD2	TRBJ2-2	once	CASRETSGGANTGELFF	TGTGCCAGCAGGGAGACTAGCGGGGGGGCGAACACCGGGGAGCTGTTTTTT
TRBV19	.	TRBJ1-4	.	CASSPPSREANEKLFF	TGTGCCAGTAGTCCGCCCTCCAGGGAGGCAAATGAAAAACTGTTTTTT
TRBV2	.	TRBJ2-5	once	CASSDRGETQYF	TGTGCCAGCAGTGATCGGGGAGAGACCCAGTACTTC
TRBV6-5	TRBD1	TRBJ2-7	.	CASSYAGTGEAYEQYF	TGTGCCAGCAGCTACGCGGGGACAGGGGAAGCCTACGAGCAGTACTTC
TRBV5-4	.	TRBJ2-1	.	CASGDSLKDNEQFF	TGTGCCAGCGGAGACAGCTTGAAGGACAATGAGCAGTTCTTC
TRBV7-2	TRBD1	TRBJ1-2	.	CASNTGGWDGYTF	TGTGCCAGCAATACAGGGGGCTGGGATGGCTACACCTTC
TRBV10-3	.	TRBJ1-2	once	CALGGLGGYTF	TGTGCCCTCGGGGGGCTGGGGGGCTACACCTTC
TRBV5-1	TRBD2	TRBJ2-5	.	CASRRSGGARETQYF	TGCGCCAGCAGGCGTAGCGGGGGGGCTAGGGAGACCCAGTACTTC
TRBV10-1	TRBD1	TRBJ2-3	.	CARRDRVSTDTQYF	TGCGCCAGAAGGGACAGGGTAAGCACAGATACGCAGTATTTT
TRBV5-4	.	TRBJ2-1	.	CASSPFRGEQFF	TGTGCCAGCAGCCCGTTTCGGGGGGAGCAGTTCTTC
TRBV6-5	.	TRBJ1-2	.	CASRRQVTGNYGYTF	TGTGCCAGCAGGAGACAGGTGACGGGGAACTATGGCTACACCTTC
TRBV27	TRBD2	TRBJ2-7	.	CASSLWVGAGGREQYF	TGTGCCAGCAGTTTATGGGTGGGAGCGGGGGGTCGCGAGCAGTACTTC
TRBV12-2	.	TRBJ2-7	few	CASRLAATSPDRGAYYEQYF	TGTGCAAGTCGCTTAGCCGCAACTTCCCCGGACAGGGGGGCCTACTACGAGCAGTACTTC
TRBV5-6	.	TRBJ1-6	.	CASSLAGVTNSPLHF	TGTGCCAGCAGCTTGGCCGGGGTAACCAATTCACCCCTCCACTTT
TRBV21-1	.	TRBJ2-3	few	CASSTRGKDTQYF	TGTGCCAGCAGCACCCGAGGAAAAGATACGCAGTATTTT
TRBV7-2	TRBD1	TRBJ2-1	.	CASSLNLARGQEGEQFF	TGTGCCAGCAGCTTAAATCTCGCGCGGGGACAGGAGGGCGAGCAGTTCTTC
TRBV9	.	TRBJ2-1	few	CASSMTRSSYNEQFF	TGTGCCAGCAGCATGACACGTTCCTCCTACAATGAGCAGTTCTTC
TRBV10-3	TRBD1	TRBJ2-7	.	CAISGGTETYEQYF	TGTGCCATCAGTGGAGGGACAGAGACCTACGAGCAGTACTTC
TRBV11-2	.	TRBJ2-2	.	CASSEQNTGELFF	TGTGCCAGCAGCGAACAGAACACCGGGGAGCTGTTTTTT
TRBV2	TRBD2	TRBJ2-7	.	CASHSGGSFSYEQYF	TGTGCCAGTCATAGCGGGGGCTCGTTTAGTTACGAGCAGTACTTC
TRBV9	.	TRBJ2-5	.	CASSVEVTGSQETQYF	TGTGCCAGCAGCGTAGAGGTCACAGGGTCGCAAGAGACCCAGTACTTC
TRBV14	.	TRBJ2-7	.	CASSISGRRAYEQYF	TGTGCCAGCAGCATCTCCGGACGGCGGGCCTACGAGCAGTACTTC
TRBV6-6	TRBD1	TRBJ1-6	few	CASSYQTGDGNSPLHF	TGTGCCAGCAGTTATCAGACAGGGGATGGTAATTCACCCCTCCACTTT
TRBV5-4	.	TRBJ2-2	.	CASSLGPRTVNTGELFF	TGTGCCAGCAGCTTGGGGCCCCGGACAGTCAACACCGGGGAGCTGTTTTTT
TRBV7-9	TRBD1	TRBJ2-7	.	CASSLGDRTYEQYF	TGTGCCAGCAGCTTAGGGGACAGGACCTACGAGCAGTACTTC
TRBV15	.	TRBJ1-5	.	CATSRGGQTNQPQHF	TGTGCCACCAGCAGGGGTGGACAGACCAATCAGCCCCAGCATTTT
TRBV29-1	.	TRBJ1-1	.	CSVGAGNTEAFF	TGCAGCGTTGGTGCGGGGAACACTGAAGCTTTCTTT
TRBV5-1	TRBD1	TRBJ1-4	.	CASSLTGEGEKLFF	TGCGCCAGCAGCCTGACAGGGGAAGGCGAAAAACTGTTTTTT
TRBV13	.	TRBJ2-5	once	CASSSPREGEETQYF	TGTGCCAGCAGCTCCCCCCGCGAGGGGGAAGAGACCCAGTACTTC